In this sample, the clone carrying this T cell receptor beta chain turned up many times. Antigen unknown. TCR alpha and beta CDR3 regions were amplified from RNA using iRepertoire nested multiplex PCR. In TCRdb, the multiplex PCR reads were re-called with MiXCR into one record per CDR3 protein. The sample contains tens of thousands of distinct CDR3 sequences, around 23% of which appear only once. These data originate in a study of glioma-infiltrating T cells. Findings and limits, study-wide: Above-expected tissue-blood divergence occurred in all gliomas, most in low-grade ones.

This CDR3 is 16 amino acids long. CDR1 and CDR2 from the germline V gene are DFQATT and SNEGSKA (reference sequence). The V and J ends lost 0 bases and 3 bases, in that order; junction bases with no gene match: 4. Material: glioma tissue, nonneoplastic brain tissue, or PBMCs (not recorded which). V is TRBV20-1 and J is TRBJ2-1, with 11 bases matching TRBD2. The receptor was derived from a human donor with low-grade glioma or glioblastoma, undergoing nonglioma brain surgery, or in good health (not recorded which). This CDR3 is CSARDASGGHYNEQFF. The CDR3 nucleotides are TGCAGTGCTAGAGACGCTAGCGGGGGGCACTACAATGAGCAGTTCTTC.